Below are 13 T cell receptor beta chains sequenced from a single sample in a study of cytomegalovirus exposure and HLA in healthy donors. Primers: 60 Vbeta forward and 13 Jbeta reverse. Generated by immunoSEQ multiplex PCR, the TCRdb table keeps only in-frame clones and is missing some. This table has some 90,000 clones, almost 80% appearing once. Sequencing used PBMCs. Receptors were obtained from a female donor in good health and CMV-seronegative.

This clone was counted between two and nine times. The chain is built from TRBV4-1 and TRBJ1-5, with TRBD1 identical over 9 bases. Trimming at V came to 0 bases and at J to 1 base, leaving 7 bases not matched to a gene. This CDR3 is built from 18 residues. Germline values: CDR1 MGHRA, CDR2 YSYEKL. The CDR3 loop is CASSQEGDRVGSNQPQHF. CDR3 DNA sequence: TGCGCCAGCAGCCAAGAAGGGGACAGGGTGGGGAGCAATCAGCCCCAGCATTTT.

V usage is TRBV6-5 and J usage is TRBJ2-7, with D hard to call. This CDR3 region has 14 residues. V lost 2 bases, J lost 2 bases, and 10 bases lay in between. Germline V gives CDR1 MNHEY, CDR2 SVGAGI. This CDR3 is CASSYLSATYEQYF. DNA of the CDR3: TGTGCCAGCAGTTACCTAAGCGCCACCTACGAGCAGTACTTC.

The chain recombines TRBV9 with TRBJ1-1, with D possibly TRBD1 on 5 matching bases. The CDR3 is made up of 12 amino acids. Between the trimmed V and J ends, which lost 3 bases and 5 bases, there was a span of 8 bases. The V gene's germline CDR1 is SGDLS and CDR2 YYNGEE. The CDR3 nucleotides are TGTGCCAGCAGCGCCCAGGGAACTGAAGCTTTCTTT. Its protein product is CASSAQGTEAFF.

The J gene is TRBJ2-5, the V gene TRBV5-3; unclear D gene. The DNA end is more similar to TRBJ2-7, so the J call may be wrong. TRBV5-3 is placed among ORFs of uncertain function. The CDR3 is 13 amino acids. CDR3 sequence reads: CARSFSGYYEQYF. DNA for the CDR3: TGTGCCAGAAGCTTCTCCGGCTACTACGAGCAGTACTTC.

The chain combines TRBV7-9 with TRBJ2-2; 7 bases agree with TRBD1. V trimming: 5 bases; J trimming: 8 bases; junction bases outside the gene matches: 20. Germline V CDR1 and CDR2: SEHNR, FQNEAQ (reference sequence). The CDR3 length is 18 residues. CDR3 nucleotide sequence: TGTGCCAGCAGCCTTCTCCCCGGACAGGTTACCTCAGGTGGGGAGCTGTTTTTT. Translated, it gives CASSLLPGQVTSGGELFF.

The rearrangement joins TRBV5-1 to TRBJ2-6; D gene uncertain. Trimming pared 7 bases from V and 0 bases from J, leaving 11 bases between. The CDR3 spans 15 residues. Germline-derived CDR1 and CDR2 are SGHRS and YFSETQ. CDR3: CASCKQSSGANVLTF. The CDR3 region has the DNA TGCGCCAGCTGCAAACAGAGCTCTGGGGCCAACGTCCTGACTTTC. Variable domain in full (rest from reference TRBV5-1 and TRBJ2-6): KAGVTQTPRYLIKTRGQQVTLSCSPISGHRSVSWYQQTPGQGLQFLFEYFSETQRNKGNFPGRFSGRQFSNSRSEMNVSTLELGDSALYLCASCKQSSGANVLTFGAGSRLTVL.

The chain employs TRBV7-2 and TRBJ1-3; possibly TRBD1 for D (5 bases). Germline assignment: CDR1 SGHTA and CDR2 FQGNSA. The CDR3 contains 15 residues. V was trimmed by 5 bases and J by 3 bases, leaving 14 bases between them. CDR3 DNA: TGTGCCAGCAGCCAAGGGCCAGGGCTTGGAAACACCATATATTTT. Protein product: CASSQGPGLGNTIYF.

The chain links TRBV29-1 to TRBJ2-1; 8 bases align to TRBD1. CDR1 SQVTM and CDR2 ANQGSEA come from the germline V gene. This CDR3 is built from 14 residues. J lost 2 bases, V lost 6 bases, and 6 bases had no gene match. This CDR3 reads CSVNLQGAYNEQFF. The CDR3 DNA follows: TGCAGCGTCAATTTACAGGGGGCCTACAATGAGCAGTTCTTC.

The V gene is TRBV2, the J gene TRBJ2-2, with a tentative D call TRBD2 (5 bases). The CDR3 is made up of 14 amino acids. Germline-derived CDR1 and CDR2 are SNHLY and FYNNEI. The V end lost 3 bases, the J end lost 13 bases, and 18 bases lay between the germline ends. The CDR3 here is CASSEPGSRTPLFF. CDR3 DNA sequence: TGTGCCAGCAGTGAGCCGGGATCACGGACCCCGCTGTTTTTT.

The chain couples TRBV6-1 to TRBJ1-5, with D unclear. In germline, CDR1 is MNHNS, CDR2 SASEGT. Trimming stripped 5 bases from V and 0 bases from J, with 11 bases between. The CDR3 is 15 residues long. The CDR3 protein is CASSLYRDSNQPQHF. The CDR3, as DNA: TGTGCCAGCAGTTTATACAGAGATAGCAATCAGCCCCAGCATTTT.

In the case of this clone: A junction boundary mismatches the germline segment, possibly from a read error. V gene TRBV7-9 combines with J gene TRBJ1-2, with 8 bases fitting TRBD1. The CDR3 length is 15 residues. The germline V gene has CDR1 SEHNR and CDR2 FQNEAQ (reference sequence). The CDR3 region has the DNA TGTTCCAGCAGCTTAGCAAGGACAGGGACCTATGGCTACACCTTC. Its translation is CSSSLARTGTYGYTF.

The chain recombines TRBV25-1 with TRBJ1-1; possibly TRBD1 for D (5 bases). With 3 bases removed from V and 1 base from J, the gap between germline ends came to 9 bases. The CDR3 runs to 14 residues. Germline CDR1 MGHDK, CDR2 SYGVNS. The CDR3 nucleotides are TGTGCCAGCAGTGACCGGGGGTCGAACACTGAAGCTTTCTTT. Residues: CASSDRGSNTEAFF.

This chain uses TRBV25-1 with TRBJ1-2; 10 bases fit TRBD1. CDR3 length: 14 amino acids. Germline CDR1 reads MGHDK; CDR2 reads SYGVNS. Germline trimming cut 5 bases from V and 7 bases from J; bases unmatched to any gene: 7. In nucleotides, the CDR3 is TGTGCCAGCAGTAAGACAGGGGGCGATGGTGGCTACACCTTC. Translation: CASSKTGGDGGYTF.